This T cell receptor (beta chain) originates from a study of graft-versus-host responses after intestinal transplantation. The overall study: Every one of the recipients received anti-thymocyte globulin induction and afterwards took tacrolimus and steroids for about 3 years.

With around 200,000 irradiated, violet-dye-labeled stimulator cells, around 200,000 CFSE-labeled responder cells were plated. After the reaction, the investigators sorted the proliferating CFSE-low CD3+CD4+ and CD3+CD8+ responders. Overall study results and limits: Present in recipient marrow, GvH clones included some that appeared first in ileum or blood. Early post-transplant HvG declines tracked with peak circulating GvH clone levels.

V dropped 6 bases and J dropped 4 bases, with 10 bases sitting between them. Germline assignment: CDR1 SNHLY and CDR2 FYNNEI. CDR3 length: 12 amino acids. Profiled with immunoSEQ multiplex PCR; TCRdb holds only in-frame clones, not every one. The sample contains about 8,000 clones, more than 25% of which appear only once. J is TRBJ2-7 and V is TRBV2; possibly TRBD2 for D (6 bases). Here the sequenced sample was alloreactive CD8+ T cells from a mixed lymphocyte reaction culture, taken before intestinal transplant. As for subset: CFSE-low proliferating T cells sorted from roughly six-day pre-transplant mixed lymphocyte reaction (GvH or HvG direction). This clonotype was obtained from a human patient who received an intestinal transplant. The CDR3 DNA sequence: TGTGCCAGCAGGGGGACTTGGTACGAGCAGTACTTC. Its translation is CASRGTWYEQYF.